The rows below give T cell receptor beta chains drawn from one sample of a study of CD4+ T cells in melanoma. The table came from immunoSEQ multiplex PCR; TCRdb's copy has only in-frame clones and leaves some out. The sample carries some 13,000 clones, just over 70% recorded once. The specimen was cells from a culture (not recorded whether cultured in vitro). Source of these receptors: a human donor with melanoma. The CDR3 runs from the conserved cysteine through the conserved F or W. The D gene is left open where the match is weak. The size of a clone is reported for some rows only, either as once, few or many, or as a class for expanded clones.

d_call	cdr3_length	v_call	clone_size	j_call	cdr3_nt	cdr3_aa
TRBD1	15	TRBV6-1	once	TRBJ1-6	TGTGCCAGCAGTGGAGACAGGGGGCGGAATTCACCCCTCCACTTT	CASSGDRGRNSPLHF
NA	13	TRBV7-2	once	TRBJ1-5	TGTGCCAGCAGCTTCAGGGTACATCAGCCCCAGCATTTT	CASSFRVHQPQHF
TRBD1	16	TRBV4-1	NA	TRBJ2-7	TGCGCCAGCAGCCAAGGCTCGGGACAGATCACCTACGAGCAGTACTTC	CASSQGSGQITYEQYF
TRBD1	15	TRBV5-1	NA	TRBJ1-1	TGCGCCAGCAGCGTGCAGGGGGAAAAGAACACTGAAGCTTTCTTT	CASSVQGEKNTEAFF
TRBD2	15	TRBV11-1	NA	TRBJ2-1	TGTGCCAGCAGCCGCACCCGGGGGGGCCTCAATGAGCAGTTCTTC	CASSRTRGGLNEQFF
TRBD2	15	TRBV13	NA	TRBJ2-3	TGTGCCAGCAGCTTCGGCGGGGGGGCCGGCGATACGCAGTATTTT	CASSFGGGAGDTQYF
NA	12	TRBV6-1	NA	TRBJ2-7	TGTGCCAGCAGTGTTTCGGGGTACGAGCAGTACTTC	CASSVSGYEQYF
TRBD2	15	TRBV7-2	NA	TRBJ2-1	TGTGCCAGCAGGACGCGGGGGGGCGCCCACAATGAGCAGTTCTTC	CASRTRGGAHNEQFF
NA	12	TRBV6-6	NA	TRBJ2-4	TGTGCCACGTCCATCGGGAGAGGCATTCAGTACTTC	CATSIGRGIQYF
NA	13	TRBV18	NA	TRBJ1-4	TGTGCCAGCTCACCAATCAGGCATGAAAAACTGTTTTTT	CASSPIRHEKLFF
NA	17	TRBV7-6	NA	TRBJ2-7	TGTGCCAGCAGCACCATAGGGGGGGGGCAGAGCTCCTACGAGCAGTACTTC	CASSTIGGGQSSYEQYF
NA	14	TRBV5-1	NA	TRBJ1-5	TGCGCCAGCAGCCCCACGGGTGTAGGGCAGCCCCAGCATTTT	CASSPTGVGQPQHF
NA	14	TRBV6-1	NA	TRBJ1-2	TGTGCCAGCACCCCACTCGAGGGTTACTATGGCTACACCTTC	CASTPLEGYYGYTF
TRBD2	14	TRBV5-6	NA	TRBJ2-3	TGTGCCAGCGCGAGGACTAGCGGCACAGATACGCAGTATTTT	CASARTSGTDTQYF
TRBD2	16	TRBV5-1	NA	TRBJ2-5	TGCGCCAGCAGCTTGACCCGCCTAGCGGGCCAAGAGACCCAGTACTTC	CASSLTRLAGQETQYF
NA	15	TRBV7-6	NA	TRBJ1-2	TGTGCCAGCAGCCCTTCCTTGGACATCCGCAATGGCTACACCTTC	CASSPSLDIRNGYTF
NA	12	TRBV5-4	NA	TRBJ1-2	TGTGCCACCCAGGACAGAAGTCATGGCTACACCTTC	CATQDRSHGYTF
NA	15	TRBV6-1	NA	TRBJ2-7	TGTGCCAGCAGTAGGGACGCAGGAGCCTCCTACGAGCAGTACTTC	CASSRDAGASYEQYF
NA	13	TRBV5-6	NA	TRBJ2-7	TGTGCCAGCAGCTTGGATCGGTGGGACGAGCAGTACTTC	CASSLDRWDEQYF
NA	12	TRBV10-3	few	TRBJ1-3	TGTGCCATCAGCCGACCTGGAAACACCATATATTTT	CAISRPGNTIYF
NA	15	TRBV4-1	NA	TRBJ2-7	TGCGCCAGCAGCCAAGATAGGGGGACAAAGCTGGGGCAGTACTTC	CASSQDRGTKLGQYF
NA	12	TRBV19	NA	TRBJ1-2	TGTGCCAGTAGAACGTACGGGGACGGCTACACCTTC	CASRTYGDGYTF
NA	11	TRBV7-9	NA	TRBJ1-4	TGTGCCAGCAGCTTAGATAGGGGACTGTTTTTT	CASSLDRGLFF
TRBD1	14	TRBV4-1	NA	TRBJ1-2	TGCGCCAGCAGCCAGACAGGGTTAAACTATGGCTACACCTTC	CASSQTGLNYGYTF
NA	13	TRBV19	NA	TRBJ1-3	TGTGCCAGTAGTACAGGGTCCGGAAACACCATATATTTT	CASSTGSGNTIYF
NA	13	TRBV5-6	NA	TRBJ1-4	TGTGCCAGCACTTCCGGGATATATGAAAAACTGTTTTTT	CASTSGIYEKLFF
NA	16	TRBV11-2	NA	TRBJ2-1	TGTGCCAGCAGCTTAGATCCCCCTAGCGTTTACAATGAGCAGTTCTTC	CASSLDPPSVYNEQFF
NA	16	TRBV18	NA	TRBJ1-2	TGTGCCAGCTCACCAGTCGGTTCAGGGGTTGGCTATGGCTACACCTTC	CASSPVGSGVGYGYTF
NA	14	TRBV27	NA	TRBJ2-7	TGTGCCAGCAGCCGGTACAGGGTTGGCTACGAGCAGTACTTC	CASSRYRVGYEQYF
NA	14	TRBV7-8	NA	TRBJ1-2	TGTGCCAGCAGCTTGGAAACAGCAGACTATGGCTACACCTTC	CASSLETADYGYTF
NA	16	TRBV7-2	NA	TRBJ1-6	TGTGCCAGCAGCTTAGGGCTGACTAATAGCAATTCACCCCTCCACTTT	CASSLGLTNSNSPLHF
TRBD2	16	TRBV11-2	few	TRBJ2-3	TGTGCCAGCAGAGGACTAGCGGGGCCCGGGGCCCTGGCGCAGTATTTT	CASRGLAGPGALAQYF
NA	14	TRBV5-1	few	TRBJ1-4	TGCGCCAGCAGCTTGGAAGGCGACGGTCAAAAACTGTTTTTT	CASSLEGDGQKLFF
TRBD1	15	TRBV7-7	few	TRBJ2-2	TGTGCCAGCAGCTTGGGCAGGGGGCAAGCCGGGGAGCTGTTTTTT	CASSLGRGQAGELFF
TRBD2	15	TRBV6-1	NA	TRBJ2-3	TGTGCCAGCAGTGACCTAGCGGGGTTCACAGATACGCAGTATTTT	CASSDLAGFTDTQYF
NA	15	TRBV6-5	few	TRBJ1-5	TGTGCCAGCAGCCCTCGGGAGGGCGGTAATCAGCCCCAGCATTTT	CASSPREGGNQPQHF
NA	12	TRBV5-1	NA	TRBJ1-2	TGCGCCAGCAGCTTGGATTTGGGGGGCTACACCTTC	CASSLDLGGYTF
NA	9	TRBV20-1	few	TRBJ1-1	TGCAGCTCTGAGAGGGAAGCTTTCTTT	CSSEREAFF
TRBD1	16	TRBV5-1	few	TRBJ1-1	TGCGCCAGCAGCTTGGCCTCGGGACAGGTATCCACTGAAGCTTTCTTT	CASSLASGQVSTEAFF
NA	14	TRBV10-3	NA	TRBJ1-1	TGTGCCATCAGAGGGCCAGGGGCGGGGGCTGAAGCTTTCTTT	CAIRGPGAGAEAFF
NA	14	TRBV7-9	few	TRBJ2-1	TGTGCCAGCTCCACAAAGTTGACACACAATGAGCAGTTCTTC	CASSTKLTHNEQFF
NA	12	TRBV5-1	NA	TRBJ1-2	TGCGCCAGCAGACACGGAGTTCGTGGCTACACCTTC	CASRHGVRGYTF
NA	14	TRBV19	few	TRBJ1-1	TGTGCCAGTAGTATCGCAGGGCTGCTCACTGAAGCTTTCTTT	CASSIAGLLTEAFF
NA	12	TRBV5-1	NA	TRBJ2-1	TGCGCCAGCAGCGTACAGGGAAATGAGCAGTTCTTC	CASSVQGNEQFF
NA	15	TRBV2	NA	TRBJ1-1	TGTGCCAGCATTGCACAGGGTAGGGGTTCGGCTGAAGCTTTCTTT	CASIAQGRGSAEAFF
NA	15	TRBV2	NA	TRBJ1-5	TGTGCCAGCAGTGGGGCAGCTGATAGCAATCAGCCCCAGCATTTT	CASSGAADSNQPQHF
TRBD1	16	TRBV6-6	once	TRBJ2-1	TGTGCCAGCAGTTCCGATTCCGGACAGGGGGCGAATGAGCAGTTCTTC	CASSSDSGQGANEQFF
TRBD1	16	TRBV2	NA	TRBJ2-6	TGTGCCACCGCAGGACAGGGGGCGCCCGGGGCCAACGTCCTGACTTTC	CATAGQGAPGANVLTF
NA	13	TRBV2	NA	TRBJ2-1	TGTGCCAGCAACCCGACGGGAATGGCTGAGCAGTTCTTC	CASNPTGMAEQFF
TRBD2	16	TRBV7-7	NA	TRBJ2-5	TGTGCTAGCAGCCCAACGGGACTAGCGGGCGAGGAGACCCAGTACTTC	CASSPTGLAGEETQYF
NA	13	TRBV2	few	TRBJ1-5	TGTGCCAGCAGCCATTGGGCGAATCAGCCCCAGCATTTT	CASSHWANQPQHF
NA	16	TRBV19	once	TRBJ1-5	TGTGCCAGTAGTATAGTATTCAGGGGAAGGTATCAGCCCCAGCATTTT	CASSIVFRGRYQPQHF
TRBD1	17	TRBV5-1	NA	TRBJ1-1	TGCGCCAGCAGCTCCTCAACCGGGACAGGGGACAACACTGAAGCTTTCTTT	CASSSSTGTGDNTEAFF
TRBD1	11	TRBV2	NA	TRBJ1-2	TGTGCCTGCGGGACAGGGGGAAGCTACACCTTC	CACGTGGSYTF
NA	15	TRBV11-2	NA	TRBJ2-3	TGTGCCAGCAGCTTAAGGCCAGGGAGGACAGATACGCAGTATTTT	CASSLRPGRTDTQYF
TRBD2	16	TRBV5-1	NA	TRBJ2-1	TGCGCCAGCAGCCGGGGATCTAGCGGGGGCTACAATGAGCAGTTCTTC	CASSRGSSGGYNEQFF
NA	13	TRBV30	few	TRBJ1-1	TGTGCCTGGACGCAAGACGTGAACACTGAAGCTTTCTTT	CAWTQDVNTEAFF
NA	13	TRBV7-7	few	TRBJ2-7	TGTGCTAGCAGCTTAGGGGGTCAGTACGAGCAGTACTTC	CASSLGGQYEQYF
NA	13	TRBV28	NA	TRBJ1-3	TGTGCCAGCATTCTAGGGGCGGGAAACACCATATATTTT	CASILGAGNTIYF